This T cell receptor (beta chain) was captured in a study of blood T cell repertoires in COVID-19. The CDR3 consists of 11 residues. Trimming took off 3 bases at V and 4 bases at J, with 3 bases between the two ends. Germline V gene sequence: CDR1 GTSNPN, CDR2 SVGIG (reference sequence). The table came from immunoSEQ multiplex PCR; TCRdb's copy has only in-frame clones and leaves some out. The sample shows approximately 85,000 clones, about nine tenths of them seen only once. In its sample, this clone was seen once. The sample taken for sequencing was peripheral blood. This receptor was identified in a man aged 45-65 years with active or convalescent COVID-19. The chain links TRBV30 to TRBJ1-4; D uncertain. The CDR3 nucleotides are TGTGCCTGGAGCTATAATGAAAAACTGTTTTTT. It specifies CAWSYNEKLFF.